Below are 26 T cell receptor beta chains sequenced from a single sample in a study of blood T cell repertoires in COVID-19. Data came from immunoSEQ multiplex PCR; TCRdb stores just in-frame clones and leaves some out. The table lists about 160,000 clones, around 82% of them singletons, with around 3.6% in the top ten. Sequencing was done on a sample of PBMCs or T cells enriched from blood (not recorded which). Receptors were obtained from a woman aged 45-59 years in a cohort exposed to, infected with or recovered from COVID-19 (not recorded which).

The rearrangement links TRBV5-1 to TRBJ2-6; D is unresolved. This CDR3 is 16 amino acids long. V lost 4 bases, J lost 3 bases, and 14 bases lay in between. In germline, CDR1 is SGHRS, CDR2 YFSETQ. CDR3 nucleotides: TGCGCCAGCAGCCCCCGTTTGGCAAGTGGGGCCAACGTCCTGACTTTC. Translating it yields CASSPRLASGANVLTF.

This sequence joins TRBV10-2 and TRBJ2-3, with TRBD2 matching 10 bases. CDR3 size: 13 residues. Trimming took 5 bases from V and 4 from J; bases not matched to a gene: 0. CDR1 and CDR2 from the germline V gene are WSHSY and SAAADI. This CDR3 is CASSLAGADTQYF. DNA of the CDR3: TGCGCCAGCAGTCTAGCGGGAGCAGATACGCAGTATTTT.

The rearrangement uses TRBV4-3 and TRBJ2-3, with 9 positions matching TRBD1. The V and J ends lost 4 bases and 0 bases, in that order; junction bases with no gene match: 2. CDR3 length equals 15 residues. From germline, CDR1 is LGHNA and CDR2 YSLEER. The CDR3 region has the DNA TGCGCCAGCAGCCTCGACAGGGGGAGCACAGATACGCAGTATTTT. Translated: CASSLDRGSTDTQYF.

The rearrangement uses TRBV4-1 and TRBJ1-3; no reliable D call. Trimming took off 0 bases at V and 0 bases at J, with 6 bases between the two ends. This CDR3 contains 15 residues. The V gene's germline CDR1 is MGHRA and CDR2 YSYEKL. CDR3 sequence reads: CASSQDDSSGNTIYF. The CDR3 region has the DNA TGCGCCAGCAGCCAAGACGATAGCTCTGGAAACACCATATATTTT.

The J gene is TRBJ2-2, the V gene TRBV5-1; 8 bases agree with TRBD1. Germline values: CDR1 SGHRS, CDR2 YFSETQ. The V segment lost 3 bases and the J segment 5 bases; nucleotides outside the gene matches: 15. CDR3 length: 18 residues. The CDR3 is CASSWIIGQGGPTGELFF. The CDR3 coding sequence is TGCGCCAGCAGCTGGATTATCGGACAGGGAGGACCTACCGGGGAGCTGTTTTTT.

The chain combines TRBV5-1 with TRBJ2-1; 11 positions match TRBD2. The ends lost 2 bases at V and 9 bases at J; junction bases unmatched: 10. The CDR3 has 16 residues. The germline CDR1 and CDR2 sequences are SGHRS and YFSETQ. The CDR3 coding sequence is TGCGCCAGCAGCTTTCTAGCGGGGGGTTCGGTGGGTGAGCAGTTCTTC. It yields the protein CASSFLAGGSVGEQFF.

The V call is TRBV11-3, the J call TRBJ1-1; perhaps TRBD1 as D (5 bases). CDR1 and CDR2 from the germline V gene are SGHNT and YENEEA. Between the trimmed V and J ends, which lost 5 bases and 1 base, there was a span of 14 bases. This CDR3 contains 15 residues. The CDR3 DNA sequence: TGTGCCAGCAGCCCCTCCCAAGGGGCGAACACTGAAGCTTTCTTT. This sequence encodes CASSPSQGANTEAFF.

The rearrangement joins TRBV11-2 to TRBJ2-5, with 8 nucleotides matching TRBD2. The J segment lost 1 base and the V segment lost 2 bases, leaving 9 bases of the junction unmatched. The germline gives CDR1 SGHAT, CDR2 FQNNGV. This CDR3 is 17 amino acids long. CDR3 region: CASSLYGRGAIQETQYF. The DNA for the CDR3 is TGTGCCAGCAGCTTATATGGGCGGGGGGCGATCCAAGAGACCCAGTACTTC.

The gene calls are TRBV3-1 (or the pseudogene TRBV3-2) and TRBJ1-6; D is ambiguous. V was trimmed by 4 bases and J by 7 bases, leaving 8 bases between them. The CDR3 covers 13 residues. CDR1 is LGHDT, CDR2 YNNKEL, per germline (reference sequence). The CDR3 coding sequence is TGTGCCAGCAGCCCTACGTTGAATTCACCCCTCCACTTT. Its protein product is CASSPTLNSPLHF.

This clone was detected only once. The V call is TRBV19, the J call TRBJ2-7, with 11 bases that match TRBD2. The CDR3 covers 15 residues. Germline values: CDR1 LNHDA, CDR2 SQIVND (reference sequence). Unmatched junction bases numbered 3, after V lost 2 bases and J lost 3 bases. In nucleotides, the CDR3 is TGTGCCAGTAGTATACTAGCGGGAGGCGGCTACGAGCAGTACTTC. Translating gives CASSILAGGGYEQYF. Complete variable domain (other parts from reference TRBV19 and TRBJ2-7): DGGITQSPKYLFRKEGQNVTLSCEQNLNHDAMYWYRQDPGQGLRLIYYSQIVNDFQKGDIAEGYSVSREKKESFPLTVTSAQKNPTAFYLCASSILAGGGYEQYFGPGTRLTVT.

The rearrangement uses TRBV19 and TRBJ1-2; TRBD1 might be the D (6 bases). Germline loops: CDR1 LNHDA, CDR2 SQIVND (reference sequence). The V gene lost 3 bases and the J gene lost 1 base, with 12 bases spanning the gap. This CDR3 contains 15 residues. In nucleotides, the CDR3 is TGTGCCAGTAGTATGGTACAGGGAGTTAACTATGGCTACACCTTC. Translating gives CASSMVQGVNYGYTF.

The V and J genes are TRBV28 and TRBJ1-5, with a tentative D call TRBD1 (5 bases). Germline lookup yields CDR1 MDHEN and CDR2 SYDVKM. CDR3 size: 14 residues. Trimming removed 1 base from V and 5 bases from J, with 9 bases in between. CDR3 sequence (DNA): TGTGCCAGCAGTTTATCCCAGGGCCATCAGCCCCAGCATTTT. Translation gives CASSLSQGHQPQHF.

The chain's CDR3 is CASSIRTSGGNTGELFF. Here the CDR3 DNA reads TGTGCCAGTAGTATTCGGACTAGCGGGGGGAACACCGGGGAGCTGTTTTTT. The genes are TRBV19 and TRBJ2-2; TRBD2 matches 13 bases. This CDR3 contains 17 residues. Germline CDR1 LNHDA, CDR2 SQIVND (reference sequence). V shed 3 bases and J 1 base; nucleotides not matched to a gene: 2.

This clone showed up just once. The chain employs TRBV18 and TRBJ1-1; unclear D gene. Germline CDR1 and CDR2: KGHSH and LQKENI. Trimming left V 3 bases short and J 3 bases short, with 11 bases between. This CDR3 spans 14 amino acids. CDR3 loop: CASSPKDTYTEAFF. CDR3 DNA sequence: TGTGCCAGCTCACCGAAAGACACCTACACTGAAGCTTTCTTT.

This clone was observed a single time. The CDR3: CARSPGQGFVYEQYF. The CDR3 DNA sequence: TGTGCCAGAAGCCCGGGACAGGGGTTCGTCTACGAGCAGTACTTC. The J gene is TRBJ2-7, the V gene TRBV5-3, with TRBD1 matching 10 bases. TRBV5-3 is an open reading frame whose function is uncertain. The CDR3 is 15 amino acids. The J segment lost 3 bases and the V segment lost 4 bases, leaving 7 bases of the junction unmatched.

This clone was detected once. The V call is TRBV29-1, the J call TRBJ2-1, with TRBD1 matching over 11 bases. This CDR3 contains 15 residues. Germline CDR1 is SQVTM and CDR2 is ANQGSEA. V lost 4 bases, J lost 3 bases, and 5 bases stayed unmatched. CDR3 protein: CSVGAGTGGYNEQFF. CDR3 sequence (DNA): TGCAGCGTTGGGGCCGGGACAGGGGGCTACAATGAGCAGTTCTTC.

The gene calls are TRBV7-2 and TRBJ2-2; 7 bases line up with TRBD2. This CDR3 contains 15 residues. After removal of 2 bases from V and 5 bases from J, the junction contained 5 bases not matched to a gene. Germline assignment: CDR1 SGHTA and CDR2 FQGNSA. The DNA of the CDR3 is TGTGCCAGCAGCTTAACACTAGCGTCTACCGGGGAGCTGTTTTTT. Its translation is CASSLTLASTGELFF.

V gene TRBV7-2 combines with J gene TRBJ2-2, with 10 nucleotides matching TRBD2. The CDR3 contains 16 residues. J gave up 4 bases and V 5 bases, and 7 bases lay outside the gene matches. Germline lookup yields CDR1 SGHTA and CDR2 FQGNSA. CDR3 loop: CASSATGTSVTGELFF. CDR3 sequence (DNA): TGTGCCAGCAGCGCTACCGGGACTAGCGTCACCGGGGAGCTGTTTTTT.

The V call is TRBV5-6, the J call TRBJ1-1; maybe TRBD1 (5 bases). This CDR3 region has 14 residues. Germline V CDR1 and CDR2: SGHDT, YYEEEE. With 0 bases removed from V and 3 bases from J, the gap between germline ends came to 9 bases. The CDR3 region is CASSLVTGDTEAFF. The DNA for the CDR3 is TGTGCCAGCAGCTTGGTAACGGGGGACACTGAAGCTTTCTTT.

This rearrangement joins TRBV29-1 to TRBJ2-1; 10 positions agree with TRBD2. The V and J ends lost 4 bases and 10 bases, in that order; junction bases with no gene match: 7. The CDR3 covers 13 residues. Germline V CDR1 and CDR2: SQVTM, ANQGSEA. The CDR3 DNA reads TGCAGCGTTGTCCTAGCGGGAGCAGGCGAGCAGTTCTTC. This codes for CSVVLAGAGEQFF.

This clone occurred a few times. This chain connects TRBV12-5 to TRBJ2-1; 8 positions match TRBD1. This CDR3 has 17 amino acids. V lost 1 base and J lost 0; bases outside the gene matches: 5. CDR1 and CDR2 (germline): LGHNT, FRNRAP. The CDR3 region has the DNA TGTGCTAGTGGTTTGGGACACAGGGGGAGCTCCTACAATGAGCAGTTCTTC. It codes for CASGLGHRGSSYNEQFF.

The chain has TRBV19 and TRBJ2-1; 12 positions agree with TRBD1. The CDR3 spans 16 residues. V was pared by 5 bases and J by 4 bases, with 6 bases of the junction left unmatched. Germline lookup yields CDR1 LNHDA and CDR2 SQIVND (reference sequence). In nucleotides, the CDR3 is TGTGCCAGTAGTCTCGGGACAGGGGGCGGGTACAATGAGCAGTTCTTC. Protein sequence: CASSLGTGGGYNEQFF.

The chain uses TRBV19 and TRBJ2-1; 7 bases are a match to TRBD2. J lost 1 base, V lost 5 bases, and 8 bases had no gene match. Germline loops: CDR1 LNHDA, CDR2 SQIVND (reference sequence). The CDR3 sequence is 16 residues long. CDR3 DNA: TGTGCCAGTAGTTCCAGACTAGCCAATTCCTACAATGAGCAGTTCTTC. Protein product: CASSSRLANSYNEQFF.

This clone was detected only a few times. The chain couples TRBV6-2 or TRBV6-3 to TRBJ2-7; 7 nucleotides match TRBD2. J lost 4 bases, V lost 5 bases, and 8 bases had no gene match. The CDR3 consists of 14 residues. Germline lookup yields CDR1 MNHEY and CDR2 SVGEGT. CDR3 region: CASSLPGGSYEQYF. The CDR3 nucleotides are TGTGCCAGCAGTCTTCCGGGGGGTTCGTACGAGCAGTACTTC.

V gene TRBV19 combines with J gene TRBJ1-4; 7 nucleotides agree with TRBD1. Germline values: CDR1 LNHDA, CDR2 SQIVND (reference sequence). The ends lost 6 bases at V and 4 bases at J; junction bases unmatched: 8. The CDR3 loop spans 15 amino acids. The DNA for the CDR3 is TGTGCCAGTAGGGTTTCGGACAGGATTAATGAAAAACTGTTTTTT. It encodes CASRVSDRINEKLFF.

The gene calls are TRBV19 and TRBJ2-2, with TRBD1 matching 8 bases. This CDR3 has 15 amino acids. Unmatched junction bases numbered 6, after V lost 3 bases and J lost 6 bases. Germline CDR1 reads LNHDA; CDR2 reads SQIVND (reference sequence). The CDR3: CASSIQQGDPGELFF. CDR3 nucleotide sequence: TGTGCCAGTAGTATCCAACAGGGGGATCCCGGGGAGCTGTTTTTT.